This T cell receptor (beta chain) was captured in a study of Ad26.COV2.S vaccination and SARS-CoV-2 variants. The study, taken as a whole, reports: Participants in the vaccine arm had higher spike-specific TCR breadth; placebo recipients had lower.

As for this clone: As yet, its antigen is unknown.

Clones were sequenced by immunoSEQ multiplex PCR, and TCRdb holds only the in-frame ones, with some missing. Counted here are hundreds of thousands of clones, roughly 90% occurring once; the ten biggest clones make up approximately 1.5%. The CDR3 runs to 14 residues. The germline CDR1 and CDR2 sequences are MNHEY and SVGAGI. Trimming cost V 6 bases and J 3 bases, with 11 bases left between them. Sample treatment: approximately 18 received Ad26.COV2.S at low or high dose, single or two shots; about 5 received placebo; per-sample allocation not given. Samples analyzed were those drawn on day 63 after the first vaccine or placebo injection. Boston supplied an adult donor aged 18-55 years.

The V call is TRBV6-5, the J call TRBJ1-4; TRBD1 might be the D (5 bases). This receptor was identified in a person aged 18-60 years who received the Ad26.COV2.S COVID-19 vaccine or a placebo. The input for sequencing was peripheral blood, taken in a trial of Ad26.COV2.S vaccine versus placebo. CDR3 DNA sequence: TGTGCCAGCAGCCAGACAGCCTCTAATGAAAAACTGTTTTTT. It specifies CASSQTASNEKLFF.